This T cell receptor (beta chain) was profiled in a study of regulatory T cells in long-lasting Graves disease. This clonotype was found a few times. Library construction for TCR beta used iRepertoire HTBI primers and Arm-PCR of CDR3 regions. TCRdb analysed the multiplex PCR reads with MiXCR anew, one entry per CDR3 protein. This sample carries about 430,000 distinct CDR3 sequences, 15% of them seen once, and the ten largest clones take approximately 7.8%. The trim removed 2 bases at V and 2 bases at J, leaving 7 bases unmatched. The CDR3 has 18 amino acids. Looked up from germline, CDR1 is MNHEY and CDR2 is SVGAGI. Time point of the sample: newly diagnosed GD, antithyroid drugs for less than 3 months. Extracted PBMC RNA gave rise to the TCR library. These data were also reused for a study on T cells in Graves' hyperthyroidism and ophthalmopathy.

V gene TRBV6-5 combines with J gene TRBJ2-7; 15 bases match TRBD2. The specimen comprised peripheral blood mononuclear cells (PBMCs), sampled at new diagnosis, from a patient treated with antithyroid drugs. This clonotype originated in a middle-aged woman with Graves disease. DNA of the CDR3: TGTGCCAGCAGTTACCCCCGGACTAGCGGGAGGGCCACCTACGAGCAGTACTTC. Amino acids: CASSYPRTSGRATYEQYF.